Presented here are 17 T cell receptor beta chains from one specimen sequenced in a study of T cell repertoires in cytomegalovirus infection. TCRdb called the reads again in MiXCR, with one record for every CDR3 protein. The data hold roughly 920,000 distinct CDR3 sequences, with roughly 30% observed a single time. Which antigens these TCRs recognize remains unknown. The material sequenced was cultured CD8+ T cells from PBMCs, taken from culture after CMV antigen stimulation. These receptors came from a human donor in good health (CMV status not recorded). Some clones in this sample may be carry-over from other donors' samples.

This sequence joins TRBV9 and TRBJ1-2; TRBD1 might be the D (6 bases). Germline V gene lookup returns CDR1 SGDLS and CDR2 YYNGEE. V was shortened by 2 bases and J by 4 bases, with 15 bases between the two germline ends. The CDR3 covers 15 residues. CDR3 coding DNA: TGTGCCAGCAGCGTGGGGGGGGGCCAAGCCTATGGCTACACCTTC. As protein: CASSVGGGQAYGYTF. Full variable domain (rest looked up from reference TRBV9 and TRBJ1-2): DSGVTQTPKHLITATGQRVTLRCSPRSGDLSVYWYQQSLDQGLQFLIQYYNGEERAKGNILERFSAQQFPDLHSELNLSSLELGDSALYFCASSVGGGQAYGYTFGSGTRLTVV.

The table lists this clonotype with many counts. The chain employs TRBV5-8 and TRBJ1-5; the D is unclear. Trimming removed 3 bases at V and 0 bases at J, with 7 bases between. The germline V gene encodes CDR1 SGHTS and CDR2 YDEGEE. CDR3 size: 14 residues. CDR3 sequence: CASSSRDSNQPQHF. CDR3 nucleotides: TGTGCCAGCAGCTCTCGGGATAGCAATCAGCCCCAGCATTTT.

V gene TRBV5-5 combines with J gene TRBJ1-1; D remains ambiguous. Per the germline V gene, CDR1 is SGHKS and CDR2 is YYEKEE (reference sequence). V was trimmed by 0 bases and J by 3 bases, leaving 6 bases between them. The length of the CDR3 is 13 residues. The CDR3 DNA reads TGTGCCAGCAGCTTGGATGTTGACACTGAAGCTTTCTTT. Translating it yields CASSLDVDTEAFF.

The chain uses TRBV5-1 and TRBJ2-2; 8 bases match TRBD1. Trimming at V came to 3 bases and at J to 4 bases, leaving 8 bases not matched to a gene. This CDR3 region has 16 residues. Germline-derived CDR1 and CDR2 are SGHRS and YFSETQ. The CDR3 coding sequence is TGCGCCAGCAGCTACCGACAGGGACAGGCCACCGGGGAGCTGTTTTTT. Its protein product is CASSYRQGQATGELFF.

This clonotype was picked up one time. The chain is built from TRBV3-1 and TRBJ2-5; D perhaps matches TRBD2 (6 bases). Deletions cut 4 bases from V and 3 bases from J, with 24 bases between. The CDR3 has 18 residues. The germline V gene has CDR1 LGHDT and CDR2 YNNKEL (reference sequence). CDR3 region: CASSPGTSRTPKEETQYF. In DNA, the CDR3 is TGTGCCAGCAGCCCAGGGACTTCCAGGACCCCAAAGGAAGAGACCCAGTACTTC.

This clonotype was counted many times. The chain carries TRBV7-9 and TRBJ2-1, with D perhaps TRBD1 or TRBD2 (6 bases each). CDR3 size: 18 residues. Trimming stripped 5 bases from V and 0 bases from J, with 20 bases between. Per the germline V gene, CDR1 is SEHNR and CDR2 is FQNEAQ (reference sequence). The CDR3 loop reads CASSRPGVAGPSYNEQFF. DNA of the CDR3: TGTGCCAGCAGCCGCCCAGGGGTGGCGGGGCCCTCCTACAATGAGCAGTTCTTC.

This chain uses TRBV7-6 with TRBJ1-5, with D maybe TRBD1 (6 bases). CDR1 is SGHVS, CDR2 FNYEAQ, per germline. The CDR3 has 17 amino acids. Trimming took off 1 base at V and 1 base at J, with 14 bases between the two ends. The CDR3 DNA is TGTGCCAGCAGCTTAGGGGCAGGGGCCAACAGCAATCAGCCCCAGCATTTT. Its translation: CASSLGAGANSNQPQHF.

This sequence joins TRBV7-9 and TRBJ2-6; 9 bases fit TRBD1. This CDR3 contains 18 residues. With V trimmed by 5 bases and J by 2 bases, 10 bases remained unmatched. Germline values: CDR1 SEHNR, CDR2 FQNEAQ (reference sequence). CDR3: CASSGETGQGPGANVLTF. The DNA for the CDR3 is TGTGCCAGCAGCGGGGAAACGGGACAGGGACCTGGGGCCAACGTCCTGACTTTC.

This clonotype was recorded many times. The V gene is TRBV12-3 or TRBV12-4, the J gene TRBJ1-5, with 10 bases aligning to TRBD1. This CDR3 has 16 amino acids. V gave up 5 bases and J gave up 9 bases; unmatched junction bases: 13. CDR3 DNA: TGTGCCAGCAGTCCTCCGGGACAGGGGAAAGGACGGCCCCAGCATTTT. It is translated as CASSPPGQGKGRPQHF.

This rearrangement joins TRBV15 to TRBJ2-3, with D maybe TRBD1 (6 bases). Germline values: CDR1 LNHNV, CDR2 YYDKDF (reference sequence). Trimming took 0 bases from V and 6 from J, leaving 10 bases between them. The CDR3 consists of 14 residues. The CDR3 here is CATSRDGQSDTQYF. CDR3 in DNA: TGTGCCACCAGCAGAGATGGACAGTCGGATACGCAGTATTTT.

The chain couples TRBV7-9 to TRBJ1-4; no firm D call. CDR3 length equals 17 residues. Per the germline V gene, CDR1 is SEHNR and CDR2 is FQNEAQ (reference sequence). V shed 1 base and J shed 0 bases, with 12 bases lying between them. The CDR3 sequence is CASSLVVVDPTNEKLFF. Written as DNA, the CDR3 is TGTGCCAGCAGCTTAGTGGTGGTAGACCCAACTAATGAAAAACTGTTTTTT.

The chain carries TRBV20-1 and TRBJ1-1; TRBD1 matches at 8 bases. V lost 4 bases to trimming and J lost 5 bases; unmatched junction nucleotides: 6. The CDR3 spans 13 residues. Germline V CDR1 and CDR2: DFQATT, SNEGSKA (reference sequence). This CDR3 reads CSATGQGETEAFF. Here the CDR3 DNA reads TGCAGTGCTACAGGACAGGGAGAAACTGAAGCTTTCTTT.

The chain employs TRBV7-9 and TRBJ2-3; 8 positions match TRBD2. Germline loops: CDR1 SEHNR, CDR2 FQNEAQ (reference sequence). CDR3 length: 15 residues. Trimming cost V 5 bases and J 4 bases; bases outside gene matches: 8. The CDR3 sequence: CASSPPRSGADTQYF. CDR3 DNA: TGTGCCAGCAGCCCGCCCCGTAGCGGGGCAGATACGCAGTATTTT.

This clonotype was observed a few times. The rearrangement joins TRBV15 to TRBJ1-4; no reliable D call. Looked up from germline, CDR1 is LNHNV and CDR2 is YYDKDF (reference sequence). Trimming took off 2 bases at V and 3 bases at J, with 19 bases between the two ends. The CDR3 runs 18 residues. Here the CDR3 reads CATSRSLGIGAANEKLFF. As DNA, the CDR3 is TGTGCCACCAGCAGATCCCTGGGTATAGGCGCAGCTAATGAAAAACTGTTTTTT. The complete variable domain, with remaining parts taken from reference TRBV15 and TRBJ1-4, reads DAMVIQNPRYQVTQFGKPVTLSCSQTLNHNVMYWYQQKSSQAPKLLFHYYDKDFNNEADTPDNFQSRRPNTSFCFLDIRSPGLGDTAMYLCATSRSLGIGAANEKLFFGSGTQLSVL.

The chain joins TRBV7-3 to TRBJ2-1; D is ambiguous. V was clipped by 4 bases and J by 4 bases, with 14 bases between them. Germline V gene data show CDR1 as SGHTA and CDR2 as FQGTGA. There are 15 residues in the CDR3. The chain's CDR3 is CASSSSDVPYNEQFF. CDR3 nucleotides: TGTGCCAGCAGCTCCTCGGATGTTCCGTACAATGAGCAGTTCTTC.

The J gene is TRBJ1-2, the V gene TRBV7-3, with TRBD1 as a possible D gene (6 bases). V gave up 8 bases and J gave up 10 bases, with 23 bases separating them. The CDR3 has 14 residues. Germline V gives CDR1 SGHTA, CDR2 FQGTGA. Here the CDR3 DNA reads TGTGCCAGCTCCTCTGGACAGACCTACCGAGACTACACCTTC. This encodes CASSSGQTYRDYTF.

A remark on this clonotype: This is likely an artifact of a read error, given a far larger clone one base away. This chain links TRBV6-5 with TRBJ1-1; D is unclear. V shed 0 bases and J shed 1 base, with 6 bases lying between them. The CDR3 is made up of 14 amino acids. CDR1 is MNHEY and CDR2 is SVGAGI in the germline V gene. CDR3 coding DNA: TGTGCCAGCAGTTACTCGATGGGGAACACTGAAGCTTTCTTT. Its protein product is CASSYSMGNTEAFF.